These 9 T cell receptor beta chains were all obtained from the same sample, sequenced in a study of blood T cell repertoires in COVID-19. This table comes from immunoSEQ multiplex PCR, and its TCRdb copy is limited to in-frame clones, with some not included. The sample has 94,000 or so clones, approximately 80% seen once. The specimen was peripheral blood. These receptors came from a man between 60 and 75 years old with acute or convalescent COVID-19.

CDR3 sequence reads: CASSYSGGPNQPQHF. The CDR3 DNA sequence: TGTGCCAGCAGTTATTCGGGAGGGCCCAATCAGCCCCAGCATTTT. The J gene is TRBJ1-5, the V gene TRBV6-6; D gene unclear. Trimming left V 3 bases short and J 3 bases short, with 12 bases between. From germline, CDR1 is MNHNY and CDR2 SVGAGI (reference sequence). CDR3 length: 15 residues.

This sequence joins TRBV18 and TRBJ1-1, with TRBD1 matching over 9 bases. V lost 6 bases and J lost 4; bases outside the gene matches: 6. This CDR3 has 14 amino acids. Per the germline V gene, CDR1 is KGHSH and CDR2 is LQKENI. CDR3 amino acids: CASSGQGKGTEAFF. The CDR3 region has the DNA TGTGCCAGCTCGGGACAGGGAAAGGGCACTGAAGCTTTCTTT.

V usage is TRBV3-1 (or the pseudogene TRBV3-2) and J usage is TRBJ2-1; D not certain. Germline CDR1 and CDR2: LGHDT and YNNKEL (reference sequence). Between the trimmed V and J ends, which lost 1 base and 3 bases, there was a span of 16 bases. The CDR3 sequence is 17 residues long. In nucleotides, the CDR3 is TGTGCCAGCAGCCAAGCCGATCGAGGCCTCAGCTACAATGAGCAGTTCTTC. Encoded protein: CASSQADRGLSYNEQFF.

This clone has a handful of counts. The V call is TRBV5-1, the J call TRBJ2-1; tentative D call: TRBD1 (5 bases). Between the trimmed V and J ends, which lost 5 bases and 10 bases, there was a span of 16 bases. Germline V gene sequence: CDR1 SGHRS, CDR2 YFSETQ. The CDR3 sequence is 13 residues long. DNA of the CDR3: TGCGCCAGCAGGATAACAGGTCCCGAGGAGCAGTTCTTC. Amino acids: CASRITGPEEQFF.

In this sample, this clone turned up once. The V gene is TRBV11-2, the J gene TRBJ2-7, with 7 bases aligning to TRBD2. The CDR3 is made up of 15 amino acids. Germline assignment: CDR1 SGHAT and CDR2 FQNNGV. Trimming cost V 4 bases and J 3 bases; bases outside gene matches: 9. CDR3 sequence: CASSSFRAGHYEQYF. Here the CDR3 DNA reads TGTGCCAGCAGCTCATTCCGAGCGGGGCACTACGAGCAGTACTTC.

This sequence joins TRBV28 and TRBJ2-7; TRBD2 is a possible D gene (5 bases). Germline lookup yields CDR1 MDHEN and CDR2 SYDVKM. V was trimmed by 5 bases and J by 3 bases, leaving 11 bases between them. The CDR3 loop spans 13 amino acids. CDR3 nucleotides: TGTGCCAGCAGTGGAGGATTCCTCTACGAGCAGTACGTC. Amino acids: CASSGGFLYEQYV.

This clone was counted once. The J gene is TRBJ2-1, the V gene TRBV7-9, with no clear D. The CDR3 spans 16 residues. Germline values: CDR1 SEHNR, CDR2 FQNEAQ (reference sequence). The V gene lost 3 bases and the J gene lost 6 bases, with 18 bases spanning the gap. CDR3 sequence (DNA): TGTGCCAGCAGCTTGGGCATCGGTTACAAGGTCAATGAGCAGTTCTTC. Translation gives CASSLGIGYKVNEQFF.

There are a few counts of this clone. The V and J genes are TRBV2 and TRBJ1-3; 11 nucleotides align to TRBD1. This CDR3 contains 15 residues. The germline CDR1 and CDR2 sequences are SNHLY and FYNNEI. V shed 4 bases and J 6 bases; nucleotides not matched to a gene: 5. CDR3 loop: CASSGTGGSPNTIYF. The CDR3 DNA follows: TGTGCCAGCAGTGGGACAGGGGGCTCCCCAAACACCATATATTTT. The entire variable domain, with the rest obtained from reference TRBV2 and TRBJ1-3, is as follows: EPEVTQTPSHQVTQMGQEVILRCVPISNHLYFYWYRQILGQKVEFLVSFYNNEISEKSEIFDDQFSVERPDGSNFTLKIRSTKLEDSAMYFCASSGTGGSPNTIYFGEGSWLTVV.

This clone was seen once. This chain uses TRBV12-3 or TRBV12-4 with TRBJ2-1; 7 bases map to TRBD1. The junction had 11 bases not matched to a gene; V was cut back by 6 bases and J by 15 bases. CDR3 length equals 12 residues. The CDR3 here is CASSYTGVEGFF. In DNA, the CDR3 is TGTGCCAGCAGCTACACAGGGGTAGAGGGGTTCTTC.